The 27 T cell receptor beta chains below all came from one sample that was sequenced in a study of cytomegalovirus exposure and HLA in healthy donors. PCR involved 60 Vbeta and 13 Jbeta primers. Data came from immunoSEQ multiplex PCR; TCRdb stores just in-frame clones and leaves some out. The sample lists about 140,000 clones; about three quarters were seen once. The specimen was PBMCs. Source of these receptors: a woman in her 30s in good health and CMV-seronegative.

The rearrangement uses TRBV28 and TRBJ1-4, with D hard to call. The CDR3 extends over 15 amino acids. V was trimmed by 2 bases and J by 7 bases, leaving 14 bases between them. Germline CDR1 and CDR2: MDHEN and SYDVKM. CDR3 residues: CASSLKPGSGEKLFF. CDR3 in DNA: TGTGCCAGCAGTTTAAAACCGGGGTCGGGTGAAAAACTGTTTTTT. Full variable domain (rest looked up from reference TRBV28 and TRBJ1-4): DVKVTQSSRYLVKRTGEKVFLECVQDMDHENMFWYRQDPGLGLRLIYFSYDVKMKEKGDIPEGYSVSREKKERFSLILESASTNQTSMYLCASSLKPGSGEKLFFGSGTQLSVL.

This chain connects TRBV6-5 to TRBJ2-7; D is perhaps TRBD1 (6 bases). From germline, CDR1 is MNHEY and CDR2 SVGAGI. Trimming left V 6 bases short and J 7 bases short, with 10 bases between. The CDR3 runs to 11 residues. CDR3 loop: CASSRGGEQYF. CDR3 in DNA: TGTGCCAGCAGCAGGGGTGGGGAGCAGTACTTC.

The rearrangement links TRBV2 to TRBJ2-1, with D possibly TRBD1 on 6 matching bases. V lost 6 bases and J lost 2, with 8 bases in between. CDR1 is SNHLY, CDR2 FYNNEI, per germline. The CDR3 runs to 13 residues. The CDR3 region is CASRQGPYNEQFF. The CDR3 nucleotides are TGTGCCAGCAGACAGGGACCCTACAATGAGCAGTTCTTC.

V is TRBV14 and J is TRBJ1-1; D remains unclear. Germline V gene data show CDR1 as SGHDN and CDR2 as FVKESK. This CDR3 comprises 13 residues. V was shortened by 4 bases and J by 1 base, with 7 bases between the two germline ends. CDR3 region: CASSPHPNTEAFF. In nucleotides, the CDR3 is TGTGCCAGCAGCCCCCATCCGAACACTGAAGCTTTCTTT.

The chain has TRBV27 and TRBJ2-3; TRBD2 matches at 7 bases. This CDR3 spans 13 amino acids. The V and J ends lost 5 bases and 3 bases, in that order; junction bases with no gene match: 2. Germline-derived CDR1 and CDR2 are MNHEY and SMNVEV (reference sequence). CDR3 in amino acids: CASSGLVTDTQYF. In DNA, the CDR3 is TGTGCCAGCAGTGGACTAGTAACAGATACGCAGTATTTT.

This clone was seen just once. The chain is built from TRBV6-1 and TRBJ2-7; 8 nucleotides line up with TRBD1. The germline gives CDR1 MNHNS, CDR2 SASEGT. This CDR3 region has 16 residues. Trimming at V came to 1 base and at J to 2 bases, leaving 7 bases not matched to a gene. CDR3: CASSEVGQGLTYEQYV. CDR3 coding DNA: TGTGCCAGCAGTGAAGTAGGACAGGGCTTGACCTACGAGCAGTACGTC.

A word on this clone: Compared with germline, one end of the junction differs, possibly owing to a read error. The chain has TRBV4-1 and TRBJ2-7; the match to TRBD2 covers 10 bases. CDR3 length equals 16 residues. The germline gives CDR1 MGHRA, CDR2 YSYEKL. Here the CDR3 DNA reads TGTGCCAGCAGCCAAGATCCGACTAGCGGGCAATACGAGCAGTACTTC. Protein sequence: CASSQDPTSGQYEQYF.

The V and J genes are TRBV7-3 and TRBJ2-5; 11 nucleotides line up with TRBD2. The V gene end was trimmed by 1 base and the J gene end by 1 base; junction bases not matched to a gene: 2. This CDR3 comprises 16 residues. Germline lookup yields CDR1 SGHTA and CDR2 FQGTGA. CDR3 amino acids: CASSLIAGGVQETQYF. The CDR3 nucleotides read TGTGCCAGCAGCTTAATAGCGGGGGGGGTCCAAGAGACCCAGTACTTC.

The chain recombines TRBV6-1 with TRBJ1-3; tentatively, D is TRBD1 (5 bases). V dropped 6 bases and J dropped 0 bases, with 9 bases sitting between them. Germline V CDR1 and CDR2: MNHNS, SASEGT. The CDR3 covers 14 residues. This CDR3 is CASRGALSGNTIYF. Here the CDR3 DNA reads TGTGCCAGCAGAGGGGCCCTCTCTGGAAACACCATATATTTT.

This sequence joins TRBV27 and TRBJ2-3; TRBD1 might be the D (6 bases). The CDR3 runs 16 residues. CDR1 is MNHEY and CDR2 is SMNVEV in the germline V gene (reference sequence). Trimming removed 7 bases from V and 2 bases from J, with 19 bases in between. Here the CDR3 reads CASKLGADYYTDTQYF. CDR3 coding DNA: TGTGCCAGCAAACTGGGGGCCGACTACTACACAGATACGCAGTATTTT.

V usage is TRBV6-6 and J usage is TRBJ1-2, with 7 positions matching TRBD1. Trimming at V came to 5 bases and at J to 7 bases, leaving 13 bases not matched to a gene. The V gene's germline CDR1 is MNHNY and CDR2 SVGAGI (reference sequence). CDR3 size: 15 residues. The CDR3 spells CASSPPGEGGLGYTF. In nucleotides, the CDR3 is TGTGCCAGCAGTCCACCGGGCGAAGGGGGCCTTGGCTACACCTTC.

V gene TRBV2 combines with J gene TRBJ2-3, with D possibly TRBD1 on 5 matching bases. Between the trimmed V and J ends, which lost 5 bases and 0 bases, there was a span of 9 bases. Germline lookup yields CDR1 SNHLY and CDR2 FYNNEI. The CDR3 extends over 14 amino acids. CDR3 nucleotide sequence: TGTGCCAGCAGTAACAGGATAAGCACAGATACGCAGTATTTT. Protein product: CASSNRISTDTQYF.

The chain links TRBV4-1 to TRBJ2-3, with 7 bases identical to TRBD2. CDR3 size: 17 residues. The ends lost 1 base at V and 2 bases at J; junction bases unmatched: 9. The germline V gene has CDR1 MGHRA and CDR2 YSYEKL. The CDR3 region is CASSQGIQRDFTDTQYF. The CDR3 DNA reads TGCGCCAGCAGCCAAGGGATTCAGCGGGACTTCACAGATACGCAGTATTTT.

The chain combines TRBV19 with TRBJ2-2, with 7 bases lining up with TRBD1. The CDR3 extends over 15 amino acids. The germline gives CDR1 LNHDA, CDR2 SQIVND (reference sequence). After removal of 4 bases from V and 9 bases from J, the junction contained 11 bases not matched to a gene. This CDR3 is CASSRGQPFFWELFF. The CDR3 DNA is TGTGCCAGTAGTAGGGGACAGCCTTTTTTTTGGGAGCTGTTTTTT. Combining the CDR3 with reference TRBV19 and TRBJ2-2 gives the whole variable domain DGGITQSPKYLFRKEGQNVTLSCEQNLNHDAMYWYRQDPGQGLRLIYYSQIVNDFQKGDIAEGYSVSREKKESFPLTVTSAQKNPTAFYLCASSRGQPFFWELFFGEGSRLTVL.

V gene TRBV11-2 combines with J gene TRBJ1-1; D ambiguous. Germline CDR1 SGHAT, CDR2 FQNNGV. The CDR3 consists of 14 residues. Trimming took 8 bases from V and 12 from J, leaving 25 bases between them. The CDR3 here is CASWNPHLHSGPFF. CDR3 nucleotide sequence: TGTGCCAGCTGGAATCCCCACCTCCACAGCGGGCCTTTCTTT.

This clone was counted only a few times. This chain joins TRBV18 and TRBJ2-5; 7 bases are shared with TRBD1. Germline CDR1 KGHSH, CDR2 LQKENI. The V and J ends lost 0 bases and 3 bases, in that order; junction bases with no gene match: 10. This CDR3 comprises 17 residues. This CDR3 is CASSPPRGQFGEETQYF. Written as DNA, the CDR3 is TGTGCCAGCTCACCACCTCGGGGACAGTTTGGGGAAGAGACCCAGTACTTC.

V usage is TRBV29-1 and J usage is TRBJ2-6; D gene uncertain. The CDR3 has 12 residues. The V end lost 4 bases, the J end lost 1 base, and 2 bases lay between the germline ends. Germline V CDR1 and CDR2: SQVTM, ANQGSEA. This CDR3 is CSVVSGANVLTF. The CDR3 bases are TGCAGCGTTGTATCTGGGGCCAACGTCCTGACTTTC.

This CDR3 is CASSERDYRDEQYF. The CDR3 coding sequence is TGTGCCAGCAGTGAACGGGACTATCGCGACGAGCAGTACTTC. This chain links TRBV28 with TRBJ2-5, with 7 bases that match TRBD2. The J call may be wrong; the DNA end is better matched by TRBJ2-7. This CDR3 is built from 14 residues. Germline values: CDR1 MDHEN, CDR2 SYDVKM.

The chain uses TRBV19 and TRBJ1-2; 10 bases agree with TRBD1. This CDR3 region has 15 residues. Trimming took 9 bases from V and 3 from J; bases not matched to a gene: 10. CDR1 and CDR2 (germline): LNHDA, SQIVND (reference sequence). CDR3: CASRQGALLDYGYTF. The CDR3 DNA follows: TGTGCCAGCCGACAGGGGGCCCTGTTGGACTATGGCTACACCTTC.

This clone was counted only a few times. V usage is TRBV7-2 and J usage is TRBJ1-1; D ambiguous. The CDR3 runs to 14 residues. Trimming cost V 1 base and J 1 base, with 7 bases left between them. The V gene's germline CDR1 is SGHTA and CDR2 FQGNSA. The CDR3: CASSLGVGNTEAFF. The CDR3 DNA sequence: TGTGCCAGCAGCTTAGGAGTCGGGAACACTGAAGCTTTCTTT.

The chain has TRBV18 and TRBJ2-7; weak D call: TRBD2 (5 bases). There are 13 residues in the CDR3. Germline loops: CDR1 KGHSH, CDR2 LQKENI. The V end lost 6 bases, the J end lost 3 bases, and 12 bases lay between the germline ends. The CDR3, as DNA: TGTGCCAGCTCCCGGGATGCGGGCTACGAGCAGTACTTC. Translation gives CASSRDAGYEQYF.

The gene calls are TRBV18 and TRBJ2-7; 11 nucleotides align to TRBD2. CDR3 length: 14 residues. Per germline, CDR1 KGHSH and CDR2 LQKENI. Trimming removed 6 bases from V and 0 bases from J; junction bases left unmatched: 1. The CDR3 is CASSTSGDSYEQYF. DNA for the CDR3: TGTGCCAGCTCGACTAGCGGGGACTCCTACGAGCAGTACTTC.

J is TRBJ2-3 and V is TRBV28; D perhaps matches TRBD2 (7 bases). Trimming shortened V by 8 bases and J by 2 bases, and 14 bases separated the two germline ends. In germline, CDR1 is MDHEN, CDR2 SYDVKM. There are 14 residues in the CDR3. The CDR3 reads CASRAGDNTDTQYF. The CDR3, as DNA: TGTGCCAGCCGGGCGGGGGACAACACAGATACGCAGTATTTT.

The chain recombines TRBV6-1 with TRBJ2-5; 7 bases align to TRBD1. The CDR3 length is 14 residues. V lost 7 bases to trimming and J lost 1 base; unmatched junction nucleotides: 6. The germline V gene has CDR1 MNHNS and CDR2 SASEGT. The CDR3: CASILDRAQETQYF. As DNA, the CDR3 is TGTGCCAGCATTCTTGACAGGGCCCAAGAGACCCAGTACTTC.

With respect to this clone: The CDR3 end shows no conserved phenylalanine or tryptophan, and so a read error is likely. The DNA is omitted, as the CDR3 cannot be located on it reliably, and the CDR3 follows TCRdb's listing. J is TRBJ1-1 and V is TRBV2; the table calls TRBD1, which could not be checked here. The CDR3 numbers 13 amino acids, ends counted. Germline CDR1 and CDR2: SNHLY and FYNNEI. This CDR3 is CASSEGGTAADVN.

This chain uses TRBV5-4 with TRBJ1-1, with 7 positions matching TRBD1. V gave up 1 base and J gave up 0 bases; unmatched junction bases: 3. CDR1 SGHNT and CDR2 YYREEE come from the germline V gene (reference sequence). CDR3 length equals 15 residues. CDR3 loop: CASSLRGQLNTEAFF. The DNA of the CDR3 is TGTGCCAGCAGCTTGAGGGGACAGTTGAACACTGAAGCTTTCTTT.

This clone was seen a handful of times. The DNA for the CDR3 is TGCGCCAGTCGATCAGGGGCCATTAACTATGGCTACACCTTC. This sequence encodes CASRSGAINYGYTF. This rearrangement joins TRBV4-1 to TRBJ1-2, with TRBD1 as a possible D gene (6 bases). The ends were cut back, 9 bases at V and 1 base at J, with 15 bases in the middle. The CDR3 totals 14 residues. Per the germline V gene, CDR1 is MGHRA and CDR2 is YSYEKL.